These T cell receptor beta chains were read from a single sample in a study of regulatory T cells in long-lasting Graves disease. A single record per CDR3 protein comes from TCRdb applying MiXCR to the multiplex PCR reads. The data show about 240,000 distinct CDR3 sequences, 20% seen once. This material consisted of peripheral blood mononuclear cells (PBMCs), taken at new diagnosis, from a patient treated with antithyroid drugs. The receptors come from a female donor with Graves disease. CDR3s include the opening cysteine and the closing phenylalanine or tryptophan. Fields, in order: CDR3 protein, CDR3 DNA, clone size, V gene, J gene, D gene, CDR3 length. The D gene is left open where the match is weak. The size entry is marked missing in some rows and otherwise reads once, few, many or a size class.

CDR3 protein: CASRTLGGDTQYF
CDR3 DNA: TGTGCCAGCAGGACCCTAGGGGGTGATACGCAGTATTTT
clone size: many
V gene: TRBV2
J gene: TRBJ2-3
D gene: -
CDR3 length: 13

CDR3 protein: CASSPGVGEQFF
CDR3 DNA: TGTGCCAGCAGCCCGGGCGTGGGTGAGCAGTTCTTC
clone size: many
V gene: TRBV7-2
J gene: TRBJ2-1
D gene: -
CDR3 length: 12

CDR3 protein: CAWTTTDTQYF
CDR3 DNA: TGTGCCTGGACAACCACAGATACGCAGTATTTT
clone size: -
V gene: TRBV30
J gene: TRBJ2-3
D gene: -
CDR3 length: 11

CDR3 protein: CASSSTTGTGSETQYF
CDR3 DNA: TGTGCCAGCAGCTCGACTACCGGGACAGGGAGTGAGACCCAGTACTTC
clone size: -
V gene: TRBV7-2
J gene: TRBJ2-5
D gene: TRBD1
CDR3 length: 16

CDR3 protein: CASSLTTPNEQFF
CDR3 DNA: TGTGCCAGCAGCTTAACGACTCCCAATGAGCAGTTCTTC
clone size: many
V gene: TRBV7-3
J gene: TRBJ2-1
D gene: -
CDR3 length: 13

CDR3 protein: CAISGRQNTGELFF
CDR3 DNA: TGTGCCATCAGTGGACGACAAAACACCGGGGAGCTGTTTTTT
clone size: many
V gene: TRBV10-3
J gene: TRBJ2-2
D gene: -
CDR3 length: 14

CDR3 protein: CASSLLGGDYEQYF
CDR3 DNA: TGTGCCAGCAGTCTGTTGGGCGGCGACTACGAGCAGTACTTC
clone size: many
V gene: TRBV12-3/TRBV12-4
J gene: TRBJ2-7
D gene: -
CDR3 length: 14

CDR3 protein: CSLYTPGDTQYF
CDR3 DNA: TGCAGCCTCTATACCCCAGGAGATACGCAGTATTTT
clone size: few
V gene: TRBV29-1
J gene: TRBJ2-3
D gene: -
CDR3 length: 12

CDR3 protein: CASSLIAGTNEQFF
CDR3 DNA: TGTGCCAGCAGCCTCATAGCGGGAACCAATGAGCAGTTCTTC
clone size: -
V gene: TRBV11-2
J gene: TRBJ2-1
D gene: TRBD2
CDR3 length: 14

CDR3 protein: CASSQDPRTDYGYTF
CDR3 DNA: TGTGCCAGCAGCCAAGATCCCCGGACGGATTATGGCTACACCTTC
clone size: many
V gene: TRBV3-1
J gene: TRBJ1-2
D gene: -
CDR3 length: 15

CDR3 protein: CASSYFWDKEPYEQYF
CDR3 DNA: TGTGCCAGCAGTTACTTTTGGGACAAAGAACCCTACGAGCAGTACTTC
clone size: many
V gene: TRBV6-2/TRBV6-3
J gene: TRBJ2-7
D gene: -
CDR3 length: 16

CDR3 protein: CAISERQGVTDTQYF
CDR3 DNA: TGTGCCATCAGTGAGCGACAGGGGGTTACAGATACGCAGTATTTT
clone size: once
V gene: TRBV10-3
J gene: TRBJ2-3
D gene: TRBD1
CDR3 length: 15

CDR3 protein: CASSGKSYGYTF
CDR3 DNA: TGTGCCAGCAGCGGAAAGAGCTATGGCTACACCTTC
clone size: many
V gene: TRBV7-6
J gene: TRBJ1-2
D gene: -
CDR3 length: 12

CDR3 protein: CASSRGTDEKLFF
CDR3 DNA: TGTGCCAGCAGCCGAGGGACGGATGAAAAACTGTTTTTT
clone size: -
V gene: TRBV7-2
J gene: TRBJ1-4
D gene: -
CDR3 length: 13

CDR3 protein: CASSDEGWGGETQYF
CDR3 DNA: TGTGCCAGCAGTGATGAGGGGTGGGGCGGGGAGACCCAGTACTTC
clone size: -
V gene: TRBV2
J gene: TRBJ2-5
D gene: -
CDR3 length: 15

CDR3 protein: CASSLAGGAETDTQYF
CDR3 DNA: TGTGCCAGCAGCTTAGCCGGGGGTGCAGAGACAGATACGCAGTATTTT
clone size: few
V gene: TRBV5-6
J gene: TRBJ2-3
D gene: -
CDR3 length: 16